The 27 T cell receptor beta chains in this list originate from one sample, sequenced in a study of blood T cells in healthy people across ages. Next came a second PCR, run for roughly 6 to 11 cycles, which used a sample-barcoded 5' primer along with a J-beta primer mix. TCRdb reanalysed the 5' RACE reads using MiXCR and keeps one entry per CDR3 protein. This repertoire shows about 1.4 million distinct CDR3 sequences, 45% to 70% found once; its top ten account for 5.5% to 8%. The material sequenced was blood. The receptors shown here come from a man between 18 and 29 years old in good health.

This clonotype was counted at least ten times. V is TRBV7-2 and J is TRBJ2-1, with 8 bases fitting TRBD1. The CDR3 consists of 17 residues. CDR1 and CDR2 (germline): SGHTA, FQGNSA. Trimming took 6 bases from V and 0 from J; bases not matched to a gene: 10. The CDR3 coding sequence is TGTGCCAGCAGTCTATCCGTAGGGACAGGCTCCTACAATGAGCAGTTCTTC. Protein sequence: CASSLSVGTGSYNEQFF. The full variable domain, with the rest looked up from reference TRBV7-2 and TRBJ2-1, is GAGVSQSPSNKVTEKGKDVELRCDPISGHTALYWYRQSLGQGLEFLIYFQGNSAPDKSGLPSDRFSAERTGGSVSTLTIQRTQQEDSAVYLCASSLSVGTGSYNEQFFGPGTRLTVL.

The V and J genes are TRBV4-2 and TRBJ2-7; TRBD1 matches at 7 bases. V lost 4 bases to trimming and J lost 4 bases; unmatched junction nucleotides: 7. CDR1 and CDR2 (germline): LGHNA, YNFKEQ. The CDR3 runs to 14 residues. The CDR3 DNA reads TGTGCCAGCAGCCCGACAGGGTATGAGTACGAGCAGTACTTC. Translating gives CASSPTGYEYEQYF.

This chain links TRBV20-1 with TRBJ2-6, with D maybe TRBD2 (7 bases). Germline V CDR1 and CDR2: DFQATT, SNEGSKA (reference sequence). The CDR3 is 17 residues long. V was pared by 3 bases and J by 1 base, with 16 bases between. CDR3 nucleotides: TGCAGTGCTAGCCCGGGGGGCAGCTTGTCTGGGGCCAACGTCCTGACTTTC. Translated, it gives CSASPGGSLSGANVLTF.

This chain connects TRBV6-6 to TRBJ2-5; D gene ambiguous. V gave up 5 bases and J gave up 4 bases, with 20 bases separating them. Germline V CDR1 and CDR2: MNHNY, SVGAGI (reference sequence). CDR3 length: 16 amino acids. For the CDR3, the DNA is TGTGCCAGCAGTACGCCGGCAGACCATCCTGGAGAGACCCAGTACTTC. As protein: CASSTPADHPGETQYF.

V and J are TRBV20-1 and TRBJ1-2, with D tentatively TRBD1 (5 bases). The length of the CDR3 is 13 residues. Trimming pared 6 bases from V and 7 bases from J, leaving 18 bases between. CDR1 and CDR2 (germline): DFQATT, SNEGSKA (reference sequence). The CDR3 coding sequence is TGCAGTGCGCCGACAGTCCCCCTCTCTGGCTACACCTTC. Translated: CSAPTVPLSGYTF.

V gene TRBV20-1 combines with J gene TRBJ2-7, with 13 nucleotides matching TRBD2. The ends lost 3 bases at V and 4 bases at J; junction bases unmatched: 6. Per germline, CDR1 DFQATT and CDR2 SNEGSKA (reference sequence). This CDR3 is 15 amino acids long. The CDR3 protein is CSARTTSGRPYEQYF. CDR3 in DNA: TGCAGTGCTAGGACGACTAGCGGGAGGCCTTACGAGCAGTACTTC.

As DNA, the CDR3 is TGCAGTGCTAGAGATCAGGCCGGGCCCGGGGGCTACACCTTC. Translation: CSARDQAGPGGYTF. The V gene is TRBV20-1, the J gene TRBJ1-2; unclear D gene. Trimming pared 0 bases from V and 8 bases from J, leaving 16 bases between. The V gene's germline CDR1 is DFQATT and CDR2 SNEGSKA (reference sequence). The CDR3 runs to 14 residues.

The chain joins TRBV19 to TRBJ2-7; D call uncertain. Trimming left V 1 base short and J 3 bases short, with 19 bases between. The CDR3 sequence is 17 residues long. The germline V gene encodes CDR1 LNHDA and CDR2 SQIVND (reference sequence). The CDR3 region has the DNA TGTGCCAGTAGTATAGCCGGATTGGGAAGCGTAAACTACGAGCAGTACTTC. Translating gives CASSIAGLGSVNYEQYF.

The genes are TRBV7-9 and TRBJ2-7, with 9 bases that match TRBD2. V lost 5 bases to trimming and J lost 0 bases; unmatched junction nucleotides: 8. Germline-derived CDR1 and CDR2 are SEHNR and FQNEAQ (reference sequence). This CDR3 contains 16 residues. CDR3 in amino acids: CASSIYPSGVSYEQYF. The CDR3 DNA is TGTGCCAGCAGCATCTACCCTAGCGGGGTCTCCTACGAGCAGTACTTC.

A few counts support this clonotype. This sequence joins TRBV29-1 and TRBJ2-1, with D possibly being TRBD1 (5 bases). The CDR3 is made up of 9 amino acids. The germline gives CDR1 SQVTM, CDR2 ANQGSEA. The V gene lost 5 bases and the J gene lost 9 bases, with 5 bases spanning the gap. CDR3 DNA sequence: TGCAGCGTTCAGGGTGAGCAGTTCTTC. This codes for CSVQGEQFF.

This clonotype was seen only once. The chain links TRBV11-2 to TRBJ1-1; the match to TRBD1 covers 9 bases. Germline V gene sequence: CDR1 SGHAT, CDR2 FQNNGV. The trim removed 5 bases at V and 6 bases at J, leaving 7 bases unmatched. This CDR3 is built from 14 residues. Here the CDR3 DNA reads TGTGCCAGCAGCCCCGGACAGGGGAGGGCTGAAGCTTTCTTT. Its translation is CASSPGQGRAEAFF.

The chain is built from TRBV6-5 and TRBJ1-2; D is perhaps TRBD1 (5 bases). The V gene lost 0 bases and the J gene lost 2 bases, with 16 bases spanning the gap. Germline V lookup: CDR1 MNHEY, CDR2 SVGAGI. The CDR3 runs 17 residues. The CDR3 DNA is TGTGCCAGCAGTTACTCGCTCGGCGGGACCGAAAACTATGGCTACACCTTC. This gives the protein CASSYSLGGTENYGYTF.

This clonotype occurred a few times. The V gene is TRBV7-9, the J gene TRBJ2-3; D is tentatively TRBD1 or TRBD2 (6 bases each). Per germline, CDR1 SEHNR and CDR2 FQNEAQ (reference sequence). V lost 6 bases and J 13 bases, leaving 14 bases between the germline ends. The CDR3 contains 11 residues. Here the CDR3 reads CASRGGGEEYF. The CDR3 nucleotides are TGTGCCAGCAGAGGGGGAGGAGAGGAGTATTTT.

This clonotype has a handful of counts. This chain joins TRBV29-1 and TRBJ2-7; TRBD1 matches 9 bases. V shed 0 bases and J 0 bases; nucleotides not matched to a gene: 9. CDR3 size: 17 residues. Germline values: CDR1 SQVTM, CDR2 ANQGSEA. CDR3 in DNA: TGCAGCGTTGAAGATCCCGGCGGGACAGGGAGCTCCTACGAGCAGTACTTC. Translation gives CSVEDPGGTGSSYEQYF.

This chain connects TRBV20-1 to TRBJ2-3; D perhaps matches TRBD2 (6 bases). CDR3 length: 14 amino acids. In germline, CDR1 is DFQATT, CDR2 SNEGSKA (reference sequence). Trimming left V 6 bases short and J 3 bases short, with 16 bases between. In DNA, the CDR3 is TGCAGTGCCCCGAGGCGGGGTAAGACAGATACGCAGTATTTT. Amino acids: CSAPRRGKTDTQYF.

This clonotype has a handful of counts. The chain's CDR3 is CASSLAQPIRDTQYF. Here the CDR3 DNA reads TGTGCCAGCAGCTTAGCCCAGCCAATTCGGGATACGCAGTATTTT. J is TRBJ2-3 and V is TRBV7-9; D is unresolved. The V end was cut by 0 bases, the J end by 6 bases, with 13 bases between. The CDR3 covers 15 residues. Germline V gene sequence: CDR1 SEHNR, CDR2 FQNEAQ (reference sequence).

This rearrangement joins TRBV27 to TRBJ2-7; D perhaps matches TRBD1 (7 bases). The ends were cut back, 10 bases at V and 3 bases at J, with 16 bases in the middle. Germline CDR1 reads MNHEY; CDR2 reads SMNVEV (reference sequence). This CDR3 is built from 13 residues. Here the CDR3 reads CATQGDLSYEQYF. Here the CDR3 DNA reads TGTGCCACCCAGGGGGACTTGAGCTACGAGCAGTACTTC.

Comment on this clonotype: A much more abundant neighbour one base away suggests this may be a read error. The chain couples TRBV7-8 to TRBJ2-7; TRBD2 might be the D (5 bases). The CDR3 is 16 amino acids. Germline-derived CDR1 and CDR2 are SGHVS and FQNEAQ. V lost 0 bases, J lost 0 bases, and 12 bases lay in between. The CDR3 region has the DNA TGTGCCAGCAGCTTAGCGGTGCTAGCTAGCTCCTACGAGCAGTACTTC. It is translated as CASSLAVLASSYEQYF. The full variable domain, rest sourced from reference TRBV7-8 and TRBJ2-7, is GAGVSQSPRYKVAKRGQDVALRCDPISGHVSLFWYQQALGQGPEFLTYFQNEAQLDKSGLPSDRFFAERPEGSVSTLKIQRTQQEDSAVYLCASSLAVLASSYEQYFGPGTRLTVT.

The rearrangement uses TRBV2 and TRBJ2-4; the D is unclear. The germline V gene encodes CDR1 SNHLY and CDR2 FYNNEI. CDR3 length equals 14 residues. V lost 4 bases and J 0 bases, leaving 7 bases between the germline ends. The CDR3 DNA sequence: TGTGCCAGCAGTGGCGGACCAGCCAAAAACATTCAGTACTTC. This gives the protein CASSGGPAKNIQYF.

The sample holds a few counts of this clonotype. The chain couples TRBV11-3 to TRBJ2-5; D call uncertain. V was shortened by 4 bases and J by 5 bases, with 8 bases between the two germline ends. From germline, CDR1 is SGHNT and CDR2 YENEEA. The CDR3 is 12 amino acids. CDR3: CASSSNTETQYF. DNA for the CDR3: TGTGCCAGCAGCTCCAACACGGAGACCCAGTACTTC.

The chain employs TRBV6-6 and TRBJ2-7, with 8 nucleotides matching TRBD2. The last part of the DNA fits TRBJ2-5 better; the J call may be wrong. CDR3 size: 15 residues. CDR1 is MNHNY and CDR2 is SVGAGI in the germline V gene (reference sequence). CDR3 region: CASSYGLALRETQYF. The CDR3 DNA follows: TGTGCCAGCAGTTACGGACTAGCACTCAGGGAGACCCAGTACTTC.

Notes on this clonotype: Given a much more abundant clone one base away, this may be a read error. The chain has TRBV12-3 or TRBV12-4 and TRBJ2-7; D gene uncertain. V shed 8 bases and J shed 6 bases, with 17 bases lying between them. The CDR3 loop spans 13 amino acids. The DNA of the CDR3 is TGTGCCAGCTCTCGTGGCGGCCCCTCCGAGCAGTACTTC. This translates into CASSRGGPSEQYF.

V and J are TRBV14 and TRBJ2-2; D gene unclear. CDR3 size: 12 residues. Trimming took off 6 bases at V and 5 bases at J, with 7 bases between the two ends. Per germline, CDR1 SGHDN and CDR2 FVKESK. The CDR3 DNA follows: TGTGCCAGCAGTTCCAGTACCGGGGAGCTGTTTTTT. This translates into CASSSSTGELFF. The full variable domain, in which reference TRBV14 and TRBJ2-2 provide the parts outside the CDR3, is EAGVTQFPSHSVIEKGQTVTLRCDPISGHDNLYWYRRVMGKEIKFLLHFVKESKQDESGMPNNRFLAERTGGTYSTLKVQPAELEDSGVYFCASSSSTGELFFGEGSRLTVL.

The chain joins TRBV4-1 to TRBJ2-5; 10 bases map to TRBD2. The CDR3 loop spans 19 amino acids. The junction had 14 bases not matched to a gene; V was cut back by 2 bases and J by 2 bases. The germline gives CDR1 MGHRA, CDR2 YSYEKL. The CDR3 protein is CASSQRLDLSGGPQETQYF. The CDR3, as DNA: TGCGCCAGCAGCCAACGTCTTGATCTTAGCGGGGGGCCACAAGAGACCCAGTACTTC.

The chain joins TRBV28 to TRBJ2-4; 8 bases match TRBD1. The CDR3 extends over 14 amino acids. The germline gives CDR1 MDHEN, CDR2 SYDVKM. Trimming cost V 7 bases and J 5 bases; bases outside gene matches: 7. In DNA form, the CDR3 reads TGTGCCAGCACCTCGACAGGGGTGGAAAACATTCAGTACTTC. As protein: CASTSTGVENIQYF. Full variable domain (outside the CDR3, taken from reference TRBV28 and TRBJ2-4): DVKVTQSSRYLVKRTGEKVFLECVQDMDHENMFWYRQDPGLGLRLIYFSYDVKMKEKGDIPEGYSVSREKKERFSLILESASTNQTSMYLCASTSTGVENIQYFGAGTRLSVL.

As concerns this clonotype: Relative to the germline gene, one junction end is altered; a read error may explain this. The rearrangement joins TRBV7-2 to TRBJ2-7, with D unresolved. The J call could be wrong; TRBJ2-4 is a better fit for the DNA end. Germline lookup yields CDR1 SGHTA and CDR2 FQGNSA. The CDR3 runs to 13 residues. CDR3 sequence: CASSQERWDIQYF. CDR3 coding DNA: TGCGCCAGCAGCCAAGAAAGATGGGACATTCAGTACTTC.

J is TRBJ2-1 and V is TRBV6-1; tentative D call: TRBD2 (5 bases). Trimming took 0 bases from V and 2 from J, leaving 5 bases between them. The CDR3 length is 14 residues. Germline lookup yields CDR1 MNHNS and CDR2 SASEGT. In DNA, the CDR3 is TGTGCCAGCAGTGAAGCGCGGGCCTACAATGAGCAGTTCTTC. This translates into CASSEARAYNEQFF.